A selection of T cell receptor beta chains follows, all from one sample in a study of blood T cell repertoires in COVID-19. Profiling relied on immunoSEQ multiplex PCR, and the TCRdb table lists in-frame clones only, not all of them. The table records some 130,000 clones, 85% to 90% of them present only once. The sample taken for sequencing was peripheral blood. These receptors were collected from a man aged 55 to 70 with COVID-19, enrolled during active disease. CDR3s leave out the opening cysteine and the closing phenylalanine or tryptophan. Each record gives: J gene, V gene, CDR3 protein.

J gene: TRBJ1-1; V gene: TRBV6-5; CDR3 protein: ASSSTGNTEAF
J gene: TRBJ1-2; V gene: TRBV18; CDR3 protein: ASSPYVTVNYGYT
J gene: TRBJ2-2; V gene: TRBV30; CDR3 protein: AWSTGAGELF
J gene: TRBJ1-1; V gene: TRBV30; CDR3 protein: AWRDRDNGAF
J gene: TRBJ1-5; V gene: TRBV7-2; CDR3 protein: ASSLEPGLQPQH
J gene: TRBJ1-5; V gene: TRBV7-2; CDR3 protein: ASSHGTGGGNQPQH
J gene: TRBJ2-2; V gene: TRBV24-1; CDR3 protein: ATSDFKAGDTGELF
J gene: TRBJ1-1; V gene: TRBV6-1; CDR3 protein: ASSDTFEAK
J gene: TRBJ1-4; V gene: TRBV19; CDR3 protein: ASSIQGLNEKLF
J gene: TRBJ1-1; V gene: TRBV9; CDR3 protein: ASSVGVVGPGREAF
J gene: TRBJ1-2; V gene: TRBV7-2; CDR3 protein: ASSLASSGGGYT
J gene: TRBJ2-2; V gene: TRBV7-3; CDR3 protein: ASSLGLLNTGELF
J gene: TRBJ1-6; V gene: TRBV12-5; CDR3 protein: ASGDIGVGASPLH
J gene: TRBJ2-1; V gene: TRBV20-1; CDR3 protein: SASQASGDRQF
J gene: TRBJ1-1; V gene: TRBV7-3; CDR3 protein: ASSPQGNTEAF
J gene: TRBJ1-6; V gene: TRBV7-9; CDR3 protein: ASSRTVNSPLH